Many counts were recorded for the clone carrying this T cell receptor beta chain. This sample is part of a study of T-cell reconstitution after alpha-beta-depleted transplantation in children. CDR3 length: 18 residues. Per the germline V gene, CDR1 is LGHNA and CDR2 is YSLEER. V lost 0 bases to trimming and J lost 5 bases, with 23 bases between them. Unique molecular identifiers featured in how the TCRbeta library was prepared. TCRdb re-derived calls from the PCR reads in MiXCR, one entry per CDR3 protein. The repertoire includes roughly 350,000 distinct CDR3 sequences, under 13% of them detected once, and approximately 2.3% sits in the top ten.

The chain recombines TRBV4-3 with TRBJ2-7; TRBD2 might be the D (6 bases). The sample was PBMCs from the stem cell graft donor, taken from the stem cell graft. This TCR derives from a human donor who donated a stem cell graft to a child with acute lymphoblastic leukemia. The CDR3 region has the DNA TGCGCCAGCAGCCAAGAACCTGCGGGAAGGCAGGGTAACAACGAGCAGTACTTC. Amino acid sequence: CASSQEPAGRQGNNEQYF.